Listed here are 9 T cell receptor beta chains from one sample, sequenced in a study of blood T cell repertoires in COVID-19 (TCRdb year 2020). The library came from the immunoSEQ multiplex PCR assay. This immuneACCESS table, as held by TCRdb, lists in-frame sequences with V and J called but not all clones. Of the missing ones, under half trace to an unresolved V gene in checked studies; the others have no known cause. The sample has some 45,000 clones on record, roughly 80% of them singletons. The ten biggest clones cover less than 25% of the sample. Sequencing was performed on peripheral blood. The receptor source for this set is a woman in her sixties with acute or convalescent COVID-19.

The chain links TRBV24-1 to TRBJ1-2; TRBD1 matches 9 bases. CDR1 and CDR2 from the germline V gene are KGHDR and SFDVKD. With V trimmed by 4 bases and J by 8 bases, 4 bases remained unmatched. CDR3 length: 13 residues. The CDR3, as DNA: TGTGCCACCAGTGACAGGACAGGGGACGGCTACACCTTC. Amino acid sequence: CATSDRTGDGYTF.

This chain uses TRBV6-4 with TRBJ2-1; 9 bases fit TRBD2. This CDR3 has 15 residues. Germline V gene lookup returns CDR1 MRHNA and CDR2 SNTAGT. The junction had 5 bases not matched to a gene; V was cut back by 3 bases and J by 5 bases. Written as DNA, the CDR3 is TGTGCCAGCAGTGAAGTAGCGGGGGTTAACAATGAGCAGTTCTTC. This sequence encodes CASSEVAGVNNEQFF.

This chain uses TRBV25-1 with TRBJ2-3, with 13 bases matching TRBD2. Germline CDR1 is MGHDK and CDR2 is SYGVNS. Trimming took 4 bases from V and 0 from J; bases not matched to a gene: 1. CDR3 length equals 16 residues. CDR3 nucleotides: TGTGCCAGCAGTGGGACTAGCGGGGGTAGCACAGATACGCAGTATTTT. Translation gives CASSGTSGGSTDTQYF.

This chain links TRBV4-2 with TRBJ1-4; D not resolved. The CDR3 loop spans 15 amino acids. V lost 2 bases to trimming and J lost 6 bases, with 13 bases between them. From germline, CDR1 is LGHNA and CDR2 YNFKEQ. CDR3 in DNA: TGTGCCAGCAGCCAATTGGCCGAACAAGATGAAAAACTGTTTTTT. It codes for CASSQLAEQDEKLFF.

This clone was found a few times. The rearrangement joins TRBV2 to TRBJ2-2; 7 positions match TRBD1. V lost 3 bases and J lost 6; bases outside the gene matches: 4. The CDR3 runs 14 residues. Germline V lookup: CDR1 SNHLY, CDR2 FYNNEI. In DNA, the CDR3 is TGTGCCAGCAGTGACAACAGGGGCCCCGGGGAGCTGTTTTTT. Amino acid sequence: CASSDNRGPGELFF.

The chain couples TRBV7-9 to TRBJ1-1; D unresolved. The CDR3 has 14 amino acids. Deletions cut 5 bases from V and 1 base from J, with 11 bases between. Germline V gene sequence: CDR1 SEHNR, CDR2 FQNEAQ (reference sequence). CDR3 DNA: TGTGCCAGCAGCCCCTGGAGGACGAACACTGAAGCTTTCTTT. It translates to CASSPWRTNTEAFF. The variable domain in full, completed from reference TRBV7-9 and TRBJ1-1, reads DTGVSQNPRHKITKRGQNVTFRCDPISEHNRLYWYRQTLGQGPEFLTYFQNEAQLEKSRLLSDRFSAERPKGSFSTLEIQRTEQGDSAMYLCASSPWRTNTEAFFGQGTRLTVV.

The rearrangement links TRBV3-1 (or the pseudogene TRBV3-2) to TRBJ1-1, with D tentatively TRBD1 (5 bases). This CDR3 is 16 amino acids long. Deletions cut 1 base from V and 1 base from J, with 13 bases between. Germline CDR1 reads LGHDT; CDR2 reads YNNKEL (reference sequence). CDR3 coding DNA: TGTGCCAGCAGCCAAGTAGGGGTGGTGGGGAACACTGAAGCTTTCTTT. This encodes CASSQVGVVGNTEAFF.

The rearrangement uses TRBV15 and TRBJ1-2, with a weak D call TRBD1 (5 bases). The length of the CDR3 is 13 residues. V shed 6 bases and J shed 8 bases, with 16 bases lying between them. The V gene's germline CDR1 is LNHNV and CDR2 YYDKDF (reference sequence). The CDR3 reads CATSPRGSRGYTF. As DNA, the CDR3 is TGTGCCACCAGTCCCCGGGGGTCGAGAGGCTACACCTTC.

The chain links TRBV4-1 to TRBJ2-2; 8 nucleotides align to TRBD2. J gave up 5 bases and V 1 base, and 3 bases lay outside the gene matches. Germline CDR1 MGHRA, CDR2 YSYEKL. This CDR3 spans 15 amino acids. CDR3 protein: CASSQVPGGTGELFF. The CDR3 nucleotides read TGCGCCAGCAGCCAAGTACCGGGGGGGACCGGGGAGCTGTTTTTT.